This T cell receptor (beta chain) derives from a study of T cell responses to AZD1222 COVID-19 vaccine. TCRdb keeps only in-frame clones here, not all; method: immunoSEQ multiplex PCR. This table has some 110,000 clones, over 75% appearing once. The table lists this clone with a count of one. Per germline, CDR1 LNHNV and CDR2 YYDKDF (reference sequence). This CDR3 is built from 18 residues. V lost 3 bases and J lost 6, with 26 bases in between. The chain is built from TRBV15 and TRBJ1-1, with a possible D match to TRBD1 (5 bases). This TCR was recovered from an adult in good health. Here the sequenced sample was peripheral blood, taken on day 0 of AZD1222 vaccination. CDR3 sequence (DNA): TGTGCCACCAGCAGGGAACCTCGCCGCGGGGGAGGTGAAGCTGAAGCTTTCTTT. Translating it yields CATSREPRRGGGEAEAFF. The full variable domain, with the rest looked up from reference TRBV15 and TRBJ1-1, is DAMVIQNPRYQVTQFGKPVTLSCSQTLNHNVMYWYQQKSSQAPKLLFHYYDKDFNNEADTPDNFQSRRPNTSFCFLDIRSPGLGDTAMYLCATSREPRRGGGEAEAFFGQGTRLTVV.